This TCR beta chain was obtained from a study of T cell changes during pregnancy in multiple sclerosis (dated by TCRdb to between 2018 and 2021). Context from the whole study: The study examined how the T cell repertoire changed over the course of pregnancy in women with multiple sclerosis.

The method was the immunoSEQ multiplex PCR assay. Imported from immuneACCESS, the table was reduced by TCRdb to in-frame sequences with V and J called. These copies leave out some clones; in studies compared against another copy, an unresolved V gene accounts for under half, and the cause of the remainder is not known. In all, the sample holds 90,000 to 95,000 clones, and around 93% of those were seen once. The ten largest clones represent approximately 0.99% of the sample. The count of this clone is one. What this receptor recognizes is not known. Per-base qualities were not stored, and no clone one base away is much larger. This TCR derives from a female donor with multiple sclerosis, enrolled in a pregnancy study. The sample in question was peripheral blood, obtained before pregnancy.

For the CDR3, the sequence is CASSYERESAGELFF. Read as DNA, the sequence is TGTGCCAGCAGCTATGAGCGGGAGTCGGCCGGGGAGCTGTTTTTT. The chain is encoded by TRBV6-6 joined to TRBJ2-2, and TRBD2 matches 8 of the central bases. Trimming leaves V shorter by 6 bases and J shorter by 6 bases, with the junction holding 9 bases beyond the gene matches. Via the germline V gene (reference sequence), CDR1 is MNHNY and CDR2 SVGAGI. The CDR3 has 15 amino acids, counting the end cysteine and phenylalanine. The retained sequence is limited to the CDR3, 45 bases, with the frame set at the first base.